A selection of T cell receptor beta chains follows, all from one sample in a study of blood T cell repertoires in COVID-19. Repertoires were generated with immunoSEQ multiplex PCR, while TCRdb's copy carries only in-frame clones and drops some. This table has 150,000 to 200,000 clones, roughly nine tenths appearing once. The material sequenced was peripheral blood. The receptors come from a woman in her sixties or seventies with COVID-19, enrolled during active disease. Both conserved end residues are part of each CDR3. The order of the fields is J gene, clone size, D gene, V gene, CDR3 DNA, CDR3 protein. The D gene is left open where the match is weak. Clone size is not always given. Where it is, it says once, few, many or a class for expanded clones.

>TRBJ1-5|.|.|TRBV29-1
TGCAGCGTTGACGCGGGGGGCAATCAGCCCCAGCATTTT
CSVDAGGNQPQHF
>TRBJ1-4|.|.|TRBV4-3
TGCGCCAGCAGCCAAGCAAGGGGCGGGGTTAATGAAAAACTGTTTTTT
CASSQARGGVNEKLFF
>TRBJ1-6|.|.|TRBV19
TGTGCCAGTAGGAACCGACAGTATAATTCACCCCTCCACTTT
CASRNRQYNSPLHF
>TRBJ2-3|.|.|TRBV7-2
TGTGCCAGCAGCTTAGCCGGGCTAGCGCCAGATACGCAGTATTTT
CASSLAGLAPDTQYF
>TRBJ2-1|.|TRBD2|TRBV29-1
TGCAGCGTTGGGTTGCTGACTAGCGGGCTAGGGGGAGGGCAGTTCTTC
CSVGLLTSGLGGGQFF
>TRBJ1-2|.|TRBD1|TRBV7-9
TGTGCCAGCAGCTTAACTCGGACAGGGGACTATGGCTACACCTTC
CASSLTRTGDYGYTF
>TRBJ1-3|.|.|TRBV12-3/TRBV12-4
TGTGCCAGCAGCTACAACCTGGAGAGCACCATATATTTT
CASSYNLESTIYF
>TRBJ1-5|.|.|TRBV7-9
TGTGCCAGCAGCCCCCTGTCGGAGGTCGGTCAGCCCCAGCATTTT
CASSPLSEVGQPQHF
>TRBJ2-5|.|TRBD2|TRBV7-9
TGTGCCAGCAGCTTCCCCGCGACTAGCGGCCAAGAGACCCAGTACTTC
CASSFPATSGQETQYF
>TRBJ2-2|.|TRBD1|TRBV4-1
TGCGCCAGCAGGAACACAGGGGCCGGGGAGCTGTTTTTT
CASRNTGAGELFF
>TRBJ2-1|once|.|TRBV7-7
TGTGCTAGCAGCCCGGGGTTCTACAATGAGCAGTTCTTC
CASSPGFYNEQFF
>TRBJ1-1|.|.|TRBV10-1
TGCGCCAGCAGTGACCTACGACAAAGCGAAGCTTTCTTT
CASSDLRQSEAFF
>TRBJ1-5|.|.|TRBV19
TGTGCCAGTAGTATAGTCTTCGTCGGAGGCAATCAGCCCCAGCATTTT
CASSIVFVGGNQPQHF
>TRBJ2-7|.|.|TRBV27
TGTGCCAGCAGCCTCGACCGGGGGGCGGGGGAGCAGTACTTC
CASSLDRGAGEQYF
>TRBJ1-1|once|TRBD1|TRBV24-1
TGTGCCACCAGCAGGGGGCTAGGGACTGAAGCTTTCTTT
CATSRGLGTEAFF
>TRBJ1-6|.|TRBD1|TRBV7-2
TGTGCCAGCAGCTTAGAAGGACAGGGAAGTTCACCCCTCCACTTT
CASSLEGQGSSPLHF
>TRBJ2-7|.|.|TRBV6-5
TGTGCCAGCAGTTACGGGCCCCTGAGCGAGCAGTACTTC
CASSYGPLSEQYF
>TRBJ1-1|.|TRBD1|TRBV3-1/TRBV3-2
TGTGCCAGCCGTGGGACAGGGGGATTGAACACTGAAGCTTTCTTT
CASRGTGGLNTEAFF
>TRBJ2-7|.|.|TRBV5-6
TGTGCCAGCAGCTTGCCGGCGGGAGAGCAGTACTTC
CASSLPAGEQYF
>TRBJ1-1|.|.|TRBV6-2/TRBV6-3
TGTGCCAGCAGTTACTCGCAGGGGTCTGGCACTGAAGCTTTCTTT
CASSYSQGSGTEAFF
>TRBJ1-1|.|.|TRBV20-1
TGCAGTGCTAGCCCGGGTCAAGCTTTCTTT
CSASPGQAFF
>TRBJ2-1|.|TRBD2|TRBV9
TGTGCCAGCAGCGTAGCTCCGGTAGGGAGGGATAGGTACAATGAGCAGTTCTTC
CASSVAPVGRDRYNEQFF
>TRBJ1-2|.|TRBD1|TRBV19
TGTGCCAGTACCAAGACAGGGACCTATGGCTACACCTTC
CASTKTGTYGYTF
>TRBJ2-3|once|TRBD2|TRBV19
TGTGCCAGTAGTGTCCCCCCGGGACTAGCGGGAGTTGTGGCAGATACGCAGTATTTT
CASSVPPGLAGVVADTQYF
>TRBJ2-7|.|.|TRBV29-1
TGCAGCGTTGGTGGGCTAGCAGCCTACGAGCAGTACTTC
CSVGGLAAYEQYF
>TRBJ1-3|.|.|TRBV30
TGTGCCTGGAGTTTCGCAGGCTCTGGAAACACCATATATTTT
CAWSFAGSGNTIYF
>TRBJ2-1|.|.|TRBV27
TGTGCCAGCAGTGCCAGGGGCCAACCTTACAATGAGCAGTTCTTC
CASSARGQPYNEQFF
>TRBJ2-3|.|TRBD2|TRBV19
TGTGCCAGTAGTATAGGAGACGGGAGGACAGATACGCAGTATTTT
CASSIGDGRTDTQYF
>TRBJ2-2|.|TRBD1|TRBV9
TGTGCCAGCAGCTTAGGGCCCCCAGGGACAGGGGGCGGGGAGCTGTTTTTT
CASSLGPPGTGGGELFF
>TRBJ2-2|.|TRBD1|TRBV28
TGTGCCAGCAGCCCCGGGACAGGGGCCCTAGGGAGGCTGTTTTTT
CASSPGTGALGRLFF
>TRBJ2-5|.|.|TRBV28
TGTGCCAGCAGTTTATCAGCGGAGAACCAAGAGACCCAGTACTTC
CASSLSAENQETQYF
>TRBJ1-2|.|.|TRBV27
TGTGCCAGCAGTTGGGGGGGCGGCGGCTACACCTTC
CASSWGGGGYTF
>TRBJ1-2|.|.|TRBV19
TGTGCCAGTAGTCCCGGGGGAGGTTGGGACTACACCTTC
CASSPGGGWDYTF
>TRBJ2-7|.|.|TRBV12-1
TGTGCCAGCAGCTCGCTAGCGGGGGGGACGATCGAGCAGTACTTC
CASSSLAGGTIEQYF
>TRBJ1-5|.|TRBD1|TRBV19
TGTGCCAGCAGGACAGGGAGTAATCAGCCCCAGCATTTT
CASRTGSNQPQHF
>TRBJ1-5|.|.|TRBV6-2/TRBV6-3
TGTGCCAGCAGTTACCCCACGGGGGGAGGCGGCAATCAGCCCCAGCATTTT
CASSYPTGGGGNQPQHF
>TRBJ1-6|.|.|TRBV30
TGTGCCTGGAGTGTCGGTTCACCCCTCCACTTT
CAWSVGSPLHF
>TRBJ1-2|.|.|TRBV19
TGTGCCAGTAGTATAGGAACACCTGCTAACTATGGCTACACCTTC
CASSIGTPANYGYTF
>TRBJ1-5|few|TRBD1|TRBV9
TGTGCCAGCAGCATGACAGGGCAGCCCCAGCATTTT
CASSMTGQPQHF
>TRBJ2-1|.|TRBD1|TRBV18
TGTGCCAGCTCGCGGACAACGGGACAGGGTACCAATGAGCAGTTCTTC
CASSRTTGQGTNEQFF
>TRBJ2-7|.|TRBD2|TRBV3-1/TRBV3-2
TGTGCCAGCAGCGGACGGCGGGGGGGCATCTACGAGCAGTACTTC
CASSGRRGGIYEQYF
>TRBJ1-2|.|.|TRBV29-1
TGCAGCGTTGACTGGCCTTTGCATGGCTACACCTTC
CSVDWPLHGYTF
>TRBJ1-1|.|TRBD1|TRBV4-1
TGCGCCAGCAGCCCTTCGACAGGGGAGATCTCTGAAGCTTTCTTT
CASSPSTGEISEAFF
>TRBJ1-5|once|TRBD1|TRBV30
TGTGCCTGGAGTGTAAGGACAGGGGGTAATCAGCCCCAGCATTTT
CAWSVRTGGNQPQHF
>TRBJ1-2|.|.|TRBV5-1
TGCGCCAGCAGCAAAATAACAGAAAACTATGGCTACACCTTC
CASSKITENYGYTF
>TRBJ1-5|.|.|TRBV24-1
TGTGCCACCAGTGAGGGGAGGAATCAGCCCCAGCATTTT
CATSEGRNQPQHF
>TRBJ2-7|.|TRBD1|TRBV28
TGTGCCAGCAGTCGATTGACAGGGACCTACGAGCAGTACTTC
CASSRLTGTYEQYF
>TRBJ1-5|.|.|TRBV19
TGTGCCAGTAGTATAGATCGCGGGAATAGCAATCAGCCCCAGCATTTT
CASSIDRGNSNQPQHF
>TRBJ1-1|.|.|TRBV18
TGTGCCAGCTCACCGCGGATGGCCGCGAACACTGAAGCTTTCTTT
CASSPRMAANTEAFF
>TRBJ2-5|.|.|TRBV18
TGTGCCAGCTCACTACGGGAGCGGGAGACCCAGTACTTC
CASSLRERETQYF
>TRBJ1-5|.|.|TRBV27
TGTGCCAGCTCCCCCCTGACAGTTAATCAGCCCCAGCATTTT
CASSPLTVNQPQHF